This record covers a single T cell receptor beta chain. No cognate antigen has been identified for it. No quality values exist for individual bases; no much larger clone is one base distant. In this study, focal radiation therapy paired with CTLA-4 blockade (ipilimumab) was tested in patients who had chemo-refractory metastatic non-small-cell lung cancer. The record originates from a study of radiotherapy plus CTLA-4 blockade in lung cancer (dated by TCRdb to the late 2010s). Broadly, across the study: Among the enrolled patients, approximately 18% had an objective response, and about 29% reached disease control. Broader findings and caveats from the paper: Early dynamic changes in blood T cell clones, together with increased serum interferon-beta after radiation, were reported as the strongest predictors of response. After treatment with radiotherapy and ipilimumab, TCR clones that originated in tumors expanded in peripheral blood.

The library came from the immunoSEQ multiplex PCR assay. Drawn from immuneACCESS, this table holds only the in-frame rearrangements with V and J called that TCRdb kept. Clones are partly lost; checked studies trace under half to an unresolved V gene and leave the rest unexplained. The sample has about 85,000 clones on record, 86% of them singletons. 2% to 2.5% of the sample rests with the top ten. Relative to germline, V is 0 bases shorter and J is 1 base shorter, with 9 bases between their ends. The germline V gene supplies CDR1 LGHNA and CDR2 YNFKEQ. The CDR3 goes from the cysteine to the phenylalanine over 15 residues. Just CDR3 DNA is preserved here, 45 bases in frame from base 1.

The material sequenced was peripheral blood, taken from a patient treated with radiotherapy plus ipilimumab. This chain joins TRBV4-2 to TRBJ1-1; the D gene is perhaps TRBD1, from 5 matching bases. The clonotype was recovered from a human donor with non-small cell lung cancer who had a partial response to radiotherapy plus ipilimumab. The sequenced DNA is TGTGCCAGCAGCCAAGAGATTGGGGCGAACACTGAAGCTTTCTTT. Protein translation: CASSQEIGANTEAFF.